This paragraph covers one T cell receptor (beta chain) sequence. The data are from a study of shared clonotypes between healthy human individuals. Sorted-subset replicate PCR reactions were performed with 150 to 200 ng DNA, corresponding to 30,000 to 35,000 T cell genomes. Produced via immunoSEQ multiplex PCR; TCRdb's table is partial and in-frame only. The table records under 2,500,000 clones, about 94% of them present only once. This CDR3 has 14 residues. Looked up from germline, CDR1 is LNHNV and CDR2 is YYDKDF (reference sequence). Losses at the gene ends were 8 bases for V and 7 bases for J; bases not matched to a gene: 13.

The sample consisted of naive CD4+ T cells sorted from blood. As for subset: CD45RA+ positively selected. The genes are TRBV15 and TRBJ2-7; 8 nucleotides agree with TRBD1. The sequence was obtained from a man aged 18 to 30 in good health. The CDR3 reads CATRIGRGLGEQYF. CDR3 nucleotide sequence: TGTGCCACCCGCATTGGCAGGGGGCTGGGGGAGCAGTACTTC.